What follows is one T cell receptor beta chain and its context. Its antigen is undetermined. The sample is drawn from a study of cytomegalovirus exposure and HLA in healthy donors. As for the study in general: Earlier results showed roughly 120 million unique TCR beta sequences derived from roughly 200 million T cells.

Study-level points and caveats: Researchers reported that a few CMV-associated chains were confirmed in vitro as CMV antigen-specific.

The germline V gene encodes CDR1 SGHKS and CDR2 YYEKEE (reference sequence). This CDR3 region has 15 residues. V shed 2 bases, J shed 6 bases, and the junction held 6 bases outside the gene matches. Use of 60 Vbeta and 13 Jbeta primers characterized the PCR. Profiled with immunoSEQ multiplex PCR; TCRdb holds only in-frame clones, not every one. This table has 120,000 or so clones, 65% to 80% appearing once. The V gene is TRBV5-5, the J gene TRBJ1-5; 9 bases are a match to TRBD1. The TCR was taken from a man in his sixties in good health and CMV-seropositive. Source material: PBMCs. The CDR3 DNA is TGTGCCAGCAGCTTTGCCGGGGACAGGGTTCAGCCCCAGCATTTT. It specifies CASSFAGDRVQPQHF.